This TCR beta chain was sequenced during a study of radiotherapy plus CTLA-4 blockade in lung cancer. Libraries were prepared by immunoSEQ multiplex PCR; TCRdb keeps only in-frame clonotypes and omits some of them. The table has approximately 80,000 clones, around 81% seen once. This specimen consisted of peripheral blood, obtained from a patient treated with radiotherapy plus ipilimumab. The source is a human donor with non-small cell lung cancer whose response to radiotherapy plus ipilimumab could not be evaluated. Some clones in this sample may be carry-over from other donors' samples.

CDR3 coding DNA: TGTGCCAGCAGCCCCTGGGGAGGGGGGATTGGTTCACCCCTCCACTTT. Amino acid sequence: CASSPWGGGIGSPLHF. V gene TRBV7-8 combines with J gene TRBJ1-6, with D perhaps matching TRBD1 (6 bases). Germline CDR1 and CDR2: SGHVS and FQNEAQ. V was clipped by 5 bases and J by 9 bases, with 20 bases between them. The CDR3 has 16 residues.